Listed here are 13 T cell receptor beta chains from one sample, sequenced in a study of T-cell reconstitution after alpha-beta-depleted transplantation in children. A TCRbeta library incorporating unique molecular identifiers was prepared. TCRdb itself ran the PCR reads through MiXCR, one entry per CDR3 protein. In the table there are about 1,000,000 distinct CDR3 sequences, about 29% of which are singletons. Here the sequenced sample was PBMCs, mostly from graft donor cells, taken 360 days after TCRalphabeta/CD19-depleted stem cell transplant. Source of these receptors: a boy under two years old who had a stem cell transplant for SCID, so the T cells may come from the graft donor.

This clonotype was detected many times. The chain employs TRBV5-1 and TRBJ2-5; 9 positions match TRBD1. Germline V gene lookup returns CDR1 SGHRS and CDR2 YFSETQ. The junction had 4 bases not matched to a gene; V was cut back by 4 bases and J by 3 bases. CDR3 length equals 14 residues. CDR3 protein: CASSLGTGKETQYF. DNA for the CDR3: TGCGCCAGCAGCCTCGGGACAGGGAAAGAGACCCAGTACTTC. Together with reference TRBV5-1 and TRBJ2-5, the CDR3 gives the full variable domain: KAGVTQTPRYLIKTRGQQVTLSCSPISGHRSVSWYQQTPGQGLQFLFEYFSETQRNKGNFPGRFSGRQFSNSRSEMNVSTLELGDSALYLCASSLGTGKETQYFGPGTRLLVL.

The V gene is TRBV20-1, the J gene TRBJ1-1; 8 bases agree with TRBD1. The CDR3 runs 17 residues. Germline-derived CDR1 and CDR2 are DFQATT and SNEGSKA (reference sequence). Losses at the gene ends were 0 bases for V and 1 base for J; bases not matched to a gene: 10. The CDR3 sequence: CSARDFMTGASNTEAFF. In DNA form, the CDR3 reads TGCAGTGCTAGAGATTTTATGACAGGGGCTTCGAACACTGAAGCTTTCTTT.

In this sample, this clonotype turned up a few times. The chain employs TRBV28 and TRBJ2-1; D possibly corresponds to TRBD2 (6 bases). Germline values: CDR1 MDHEN, CDR2 SYDVKM. There are 15 residues in the CDR3. With 4 bases removed from V and 8 bases from J, the gap between germline ends came to 18 bases. CDR3 in amino acids: CASSSPRLVVDEQFF. As DNA, the CDR3 is TGTGCCAGCAGTTCCCCCAGACTAGTAGTCGATGAGCAGTTCTTC. Full variable domain (rest looked up from reference TRBV28 and TRBJ2-1): DVKVTQSSRYLVKRTGEKVFLECVQDMDHENMFWYRQDPGLGLRLIYFSYDVKMKEKGDIPEGYSVSREKKERFSLILESASTNQTSMYLCASSSPRLVVDEQFFGPGTRLTVL.

This clonotype was found a few times. The chain links TRBV20-1 to TRBJ2-7; D may be TRBD2 (6 bases). The germline V gene has CDR1 DFQATT and CDR2 SNEGSKA (reference sequence). V was pared by 3 bases and J by 3 bases, with 12 bases between. This CDR3 has 13 residues. In DNA form, the CDR3 reads TGCAGTGCTAGGGAGGGCCCCCTCTACGAGCAGTACTTC. It encodes CSAREGPLYEQYF.

The V gene is TRBV12-3 or TRBV12-4, the J gene TRBJ2-5; D is ambiguous. Deletions cut 2 bases from V and 4 bases from J, with 8 bases between. The CDR3 extends over 13 amino acids. CDR3 DNA sequence: TGTGCCAGCAGTTTACTAGTTACAGAGACCCAGTACTTC. It translates to CASSLLVTETQYF.

V gene TRBV4-1 combines with J gene TRBJ1-4; tentatively, D is TRBD1 (6 bases). Trimming removed 3 bases at V and 0 bases at J, with 11 bases between. In germline, CDR1 is MGHRA, CDR2 YSYEKL. CDR3 length: 16 amino acids. The DNA of the CDR3 is TGCGCCAGCAGCCAGGGAGGGGGGGCAACTAATGAAAAACTGTTTTTT. Translation gives CASSQGGGATNEKLFF.

This clonotype was counted between two and nine times. The V gene is TRBV20-1, the J gene TRBJ2-3; 11 bases match TRBD2. Trimming cost V 6 bases and J 4 bases; bases outside gene matches: 12. Germline CDR1 reads DFQATT; CDR2 reads SNEGSKA (reference sequence). The CDR3 totals 16 residues. CDR3 coding DNA: TGCAGTGCCCCAGTTCCGATAGCGGGGGGGGCAGATACGCAGTATTTT. Translated: CSAPVPIAGGADTQYF.

There are many counts of this clonotype. The CDR3 DNA reads TGCGCCAGCAGCCAAGATCGGGCACTAAGCTACAATGAGCAGTTCTTC. This sequence encodes CASSQDRALSYNEQFF. The rearrangement links TRBV4-1 to TRBJ2-1; D ambiguous. The germline CDR1 and CDR2 sequences are MGHRA and YSYEKL. Trimming took 0 bases from V and 3 from J, leaving 12 bases between them. This CDR3 comprises 16 residues.

This rearrangement joins TRBV5-5 to TRBJ2-1; TRBD1 matches at 12 bases. The CDR3 spans 18 residues. Germline CDR1 and CDR2: SGHKS and YYEKEE (reference sequence). V trimming: 2 bases; J trimming: 5 bases; junction bases outside the gene matches: 11. DNA for the CDR3: TGTGCCAGCAGCTTTATCCCTCTGGGACAGGGGGCCCACAATGAGCAGTTCTTC. Amino acid sequence: CASSFIPLGQGAHNEQFF.

The rearrangement joins TRBV18 to TRBJ2-5; TRBD1 matches 7 bases. V shed 1 base and J 4 bases; nucleotides not matched to a gene: 3. The CDR3 is made up of 14 amino acids. Per the germline V gene, CDR1 is KGHSH and CDR2 is LQKENI. CDR3 sequence (DNA): TGTGCCAGCTCACCACTAGGGACAGCAGAGACCCAGTACTTC. Translating it yields CASSPLGTAETQYF. Complete variable domain (other parts from reference TRBV18 and TRBJ2-5): NAGVMQNPRHLVRRRGQEARLRCSPMKGHSHVYWYRQLPEEGLKFMVYLQKENIIDESGMPKERFSAEFPKEGPSILRIQQVVRGDSAAYFCASSPLGTAETQYFGPGTRLLVL.

The V and J genes are TRBV28 and TRBJ1-1, with 7 nucleotides matching TRBD1. This CDR3 spans 16 amino acids. The germline gives CDR1 MDHEN, CDR2 SYDVKM. With 5 bases clipped from V and 3 bases from J, the junction kept 12 bases outside the gene matches. The CDR3 DNA reads as TGTGCCAGCAGTCCCCGGTTTGGGGACAGTTACACTGAAGCTTTCTTT. It yields the protein CASSPRFGDSYTEAFF.

The rearrangement links TRBV7-2 to TRBJ2-5; D is uncertain. CDR1 and CDR2 (germline): SGHTA, FQGNSA. V was shortened by 5 bases and J by 5 bases, with 15 bases between the two germline ends. This CDR3 comprises 14 residues. The CDR3 protein is CASSPPLVPETQYF. CDR3 sequence (DNA): TGTGCCAGCAGCCCACCCCTAGTTCCGGAGACCCAGTACTTC.

A few counts support this clonotype. J is TRBJ2-1 and V is TRBV12-3 or TRBV12-4; the match to TRBD1 covers 11 bases. CDR3 length: 16 residues. V trimming: 3 bases; J trimming: 5 bases; junction bases outside the gene matches: 6. The CDR3, as DNA: TGTGCCAGCAGTTTCGGGCCGGGACAGGGGGACAATGAGCAGTTCTTC. Translating gives CASSFGPGQGDNEQFF.